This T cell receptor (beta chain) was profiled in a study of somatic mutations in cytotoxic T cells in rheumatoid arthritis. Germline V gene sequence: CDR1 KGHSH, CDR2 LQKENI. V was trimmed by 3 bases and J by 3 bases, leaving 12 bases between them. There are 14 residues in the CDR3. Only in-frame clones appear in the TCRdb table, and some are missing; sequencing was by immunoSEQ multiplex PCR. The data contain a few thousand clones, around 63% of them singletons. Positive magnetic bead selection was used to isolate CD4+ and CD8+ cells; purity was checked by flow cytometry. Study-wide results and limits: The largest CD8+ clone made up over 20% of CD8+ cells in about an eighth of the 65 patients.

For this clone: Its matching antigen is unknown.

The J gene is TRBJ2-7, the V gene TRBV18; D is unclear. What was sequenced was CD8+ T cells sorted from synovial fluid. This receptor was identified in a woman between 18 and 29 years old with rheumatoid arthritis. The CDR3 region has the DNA TGTGCCAGCTCACCTTTTCCATCTATCTACGAGCAGTACTTC. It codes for CASSPFPSIYEQYF.